The sequence of this T cell receptor beta chain was determined in a study of vaccination and CD4 T cells after COVID-19. Sequence data for DNA of cultured CD4+ T cells were generated by the Oncomine TCR Beta short-read assay. TCRdb reanalysed the PCR reads using MiXCR and keeps one entry per CDR3 protein. The sample carries roughly 20,000 distinct CDR3 sequences, around 44% recorded once. The germline V gene encodes CDR1 DFQATT and CDR2 SNEGSKA (reference sequence). The CDR3 contains 14 residues. The treatment: approximately 9-day PBMC culture with coronavirus spike peptide pools or control peptides (ViraFEST assay). Worth noting for this clonotype: What it recognizes is unknown.

The sequence derives from a human donor who had recovered from COVID-19. Sequencing used CD4+ T cells from blood, cultured in vitro, obtained after SARS-CoV-2 vaccination. The chain links TRBV20-1 to TRBJ2-3; D is possibly TRBD2 (6 bases). The CDR3 region has the DNA TGCAGCGCCGCACGGGGGAGTAGGACAGATACGCAGTATTTT. Translation: CSAARGSRTDTQYF.